The entry below gives a single T cell receptor beta chain sequence along with its context. Which antigen it targets is not known. Qualities for individual bases were not recorded, and no much larger clone is one base off. Looking up the germline V gene (reference sequence) yields CDR1 LNHDA and CDR2 SQIVND. The V end loses 6 bases and the J end loses 1 base, and a stretch of 13 bases separates them. The CDR3, cysteine through phenylalanine, is 15 amino acids long. Of all the DNA, just the CDR3 is kept, 45 bases in frame from base 1. The data belong to a study of blood T cell repertoires in COVID-19 (dated by TCRdb to the early 2020s). Regarding the research as a whole: The collaborator samples originated in the United States, Italy and Spain and spanned the acute and convalescent phases of COVID-19. The prospective study material was composed of cDNA or gDNA derived from T cells, B-cell-depleted T cells, or PBMCs. The dataset comprised deeply sampled blood TCRbeta repertoires from subjects exposed to, actively infected with, or recovered from COVID-19. A freely available public database, intended as a resource for researchers studying the immune response to SARS-CoV-2, is where the repertoires were released. Samples were obtained from the ongoing ImmuneRACE study (first 160 participants) and from over 1,000 subjects provided by 6 global collaborators. The sample metadata nearly always contained a de-identified subject ID, COVID-19 status, age in years and sex. Where available, HLA class I and class II types were taken from metadata supplied by the sample provider and were not determined by assay-based typing.

The immunoSEQ Assay, a bias-controlled multiplex PCR, was used to amplify TCRbeta CDR3 regions from genomic DNA. For the original study's pipeline: The number of nucleated cells in each sample was estimated from the amplification of reference gene primers within the assay. To quantify the absolute abundance of each unique TCRbeta CDR3 rearrangement, sequence reads were collapsed and filtered. For each sample, productive Simpson clonality was calculated by taking the square root of Simpson's diversity index across productive rearrangements. TCRdb re-hosts the immuneACCESS table, in-frame sequences only. Its copies lack some clones; in the studies checked, an unresolved V gene accounts for under half of them, and the cause for the rest is not known. V and J calls and clone size come straight from that table; D and trimming were deduced from the DNA. A total of about 84,000 clones appear in this sample, about 83% of them only once. 30% to 45% of the sample is taken by the ten largest.

Collaborating institutions collected whole blood in K2EDTA tubes following their own protocols. For TCRbeta analysis, collaborators shipped samples as frozen whole blood, isolated PBMCs, or DNA extracted from either of those sample types. What the study reported, not specific to this receptor: How much clinical and demographic metadata was included differed by source and by participant, and the metadata was provided uncurated.

This sequence originates from an elderly man with active or convalescent COVID-19. The material sequenced was peripheral blood. The chain is made from TRBV19 and TRBJ1-5; matching of 6 bases hints at TRBD1 as the D gene. This receptor has the CDR3 CASSPGVWSNQPQHF. The DNA sequence is TGTGCCAGTAGCCCAGGGGTATGGAGCAATCAGCCCCAGCATTTT.